This entry lists 14 T cell receptor beta chains sequenced from one sample in a study of shared clonotypes between healthy human individuals (dated by TCRdb to 2019 to 2021). Receptors were amplified or captured by the immunoSEQ multiplex PCR assay. TCRdb obtained this table from immuneACCESS and retained in-frame rearrangements with V and J assigned. These tables miss some clones; where compared with another copy, unresolved V genes account for less than half of the shortfall, and the remainder is unexplained. The sample yields more than 1.2 million clones; approximately 98.5% were counted once. The biggest ten clones account for approximately 0.4% of the sample. The sequenced material came from naive CD4+ T cells sorted from blood. This specimen's cell subset or site label, per the study, means: CD45RA+ positively selected. These receptors were collected from a man aged 30 to 45 in good health.

Notes on this clone: This same CDR3 is encoded by further DNA sequences in the sample. The gene calls are TRBV5-4 and TRBJ2-5; 11 bases match TRBD2. With 4 bases clipped from V and 4 bases from J, the junction kept 3 bases outside the gene matches. Germline CDR1 is SGHNT and CDR2 is YYREEE (reference sequence). The CDR3 contains 14 residues. The CDR3 reads CASSPGLAGETQYF. CDR3 sequence (DNA): TGTGCCAGCAGCCCTGGACTAGCGGGAGAGACCCAGTACTTC.

V usage is TRBV9 and J usage is TRBJ2-7; D not certain. V dropped 4 bases and J dropped 6 bases, with 14 bases sitting between them. Germline values: CDR1 SGDLS, CDR2 YYNGEE. The CDR3 has 13 residues. CDR3 sequence: CASSFRQGSEQYF. The CDR3 nucleotides read TGTGCCAGCAGCTTCCGGCAAGGTAGCGAGCAGTACTTC. Looking up the rest from reference TRBV9 and TRBJ2-7 gives the full variable domain: DSGVTQTPKHLITATGQRVTLRCSPRSGDLSVYWYQQSLDQGLQFLIQYYNGEERAKGNILERFSAQQFPDLHSELNLSSLELGDSALYFCASSFRQGSEQYFGPGTRLTVT.

The V call is TRBV28, the J call TRBJ2-7; D is undetermined. This CDR3 has 14 amino acids. Trimming left V 7 bases short and J 0 bases short, with 13 bases between. Germline CDR1 MDHEN, CDR2 SYDVKM. As DNA, the CDR3 is TGTGCCAGCACGAAATTGTTGAGCTCCTACGAGCAGTACTTC. It codes for CASTKLLSSYEQYF.

The gene calls are TRBV19 and TRBJ1-5; D call uncertain. This CDR3 has 15 residues. From germline, CDR1 is LNHDA and CDR2 SQIVND (reference sequence). Trimming cost V 10 bases and J 0 bases, with 16 bases left between them. CDR3 sequence (DNA): TGTGCCACCGTCAACTATCTGGGTAGCAATCAGCCCCAGCATTTT. Protein: CATVNYLGSNQPQHF.

The chain couples TRBV29-1 to TRBJ1-2; D perhaps matches TRBD1 (5 bases). The CDR3 is 10 residues long. The germline V gene has CDR1 SQVTM and CDR2 ANQGSEA. Trimming took off 6 bases at V and 8 bases at J, with 10 bases between the two ends. The CDR3 loop is CSVAGSGYTF. The CDR3, as DNA: TGCAGCGTGGCAGGGTCGGGCTACACCTTC.

The chain has TRBV5-1 and TRBJ2-1; D might be TRBD1 or TRBD2, each matching 5 bases. CDR1 is SGHRS and CDR2 is YFSETQ in the germline V gene. V lost 0 bases, J lost 5 bases, and 9 bases lay in between. The CDR3 consists of 14 residues. The CDR3 DNA reads as TGCGCCAGCAGCTTGGTCGGGGCCGACAATGAGCAGTTCTTC. Its protein is CASSLVGADNEQFF.

The chain is built from TRBV28 and TRBJ2-7; 7 bases are a match to TRBD1. Germline lookup yields CDR1 MDHEN and CDR2 SYDVKM. The CDR3 loop spans 13 amino acids. Trimming removed 6 bases from V and 5 bases from J; junction bases left unmatched: 7. DNA of the CDR3: TGTGCCAGCAGGTACAGGGGCGACGACGAGCAGTACTTC. Its translation: CASRYRGDDEQYF.

The rearrangement joins TRBV28 to TRBJ1-4; 8 positions match TRBD1. From germline, CDR1 is MDHEN and CDR2 SYDVKM. The CDR3 is 16 residues long. V trimming: 7 bases; J trimming: 1 base; junction bases outside the gene matches: 8. The CDR3: CASISGGGLTNEKLFF. The CDR3 DNA sequence: TGTGCCAGCATCTCAGGGGGCGGCTTAACTAATGAAAAACTGTTTTTT.

The genes are TRBV4-1 and TRBJ1-4, with D maybe TRBD1 (6 bases). CDR1 MGHRA and CDR2 YSYEKL come from the germline V gene. The ends were cut back, 0 bases at V and 8 bases at J, with 13 bases in the middle. CDR3 length: 15 residues. Here the CDR3 DNA reads TGCGCCAGCAGCCAAGATGGAGGGGGGTACGAAAAACTGTTTTTT. Encoded protein: CASSQDGGGYEKLFF.

The CDR3: CASSPRRETNYGYTF. CDR3 nucleotides: TGTGCCAGCTCACCCCGCAGGGAAACTAACTATGGCTACACCTTC. The chain is built from TRBV18 and TRBJ1-2, with D possibly TRBD1 on 5 matching bases. Germline CDR1 reads KGHSH; CDR2 reads LQKENI. With 3 bases removed from V and 0 bases from J, the gap between germline ends came to 11 bases. The CDR3 sequence is 15 residues long.

The chain carries TRBV10-3 and TRBJ1-1; a possible D gene is TRBD1 (5 bases). CDR1 and CDR2 (germline): ENHRY, SYGVKD. The CDR3 has 15 amino acids. V shed 2 bases and J shed 7 bases, with 17 bases lying between them. CDR3 amino acids: CAISETADNSFEAFF. CDR3 sequence (DNA): TGTGCCATCAGTGAGACGGCGGACAATAGTTTTGAAGCTTTCTTT.

The rearrangement links TRBV7-6 to TRBJ1-1; D uncertain. The CDR3 sequence is 12 residues long. Between the trimmed V and J ends, which lost 1 base and 6 bases, there was a span of 6 bases. Per germline, CDR1 SGHVS and CDR2 FNYEAQ. CDR3 protein: CASSLGGSEAFF. CDR3 DNA sequence: TGTGCCAGCAGCTTAGGTGGGTCTGAAGCTTTCTTT. The whole variable domain, remainder taken from reference TRBV7-6 and TRBJ1-1, is GAGVSQSPRYKVTKRGQDVALRCDPISGHVSLYWYRQALGQGPEFLTYFNYEAQQDKSGLPNDRFSAERPEGSISTLTIQRTEQRDSAMYRCASSLGGSEAFFGQGTRLTVV.

In regard to this clone: The sample holds other DNA sequences that translate to the same CDR3. V is TRBV2 and J is TRBJ2-7; 7 positions match TRBD2. Germline-derived CDR1 and CDR2 are SNHLY and FYNNEI. J was trimmed by 2 bases and V by 3 bases; bases with no gene match: 4. This CDR3 contains 14 residues. The CDR3 nucleotides read TGTGCCAGCAGTGAGGTCCTAGCGGCCTACGAGCAGTACTTC. Residues: CASSEVLAAYEQYF.

This clone is a singleton in its sample. At the DNA level, this CDR3 is encoded by other sequences in the same sample as well. This chain uses TRBV18 with TRBJ1-1, with D uncertain. CDR3 length: 13 amino acids. Per germline, CDR1 KGHSH and CDR2 LQKENI. V was cut by 3 bases and J by 0 bases, with 5 bases left in between. Written as DNA, the CDR3 is TGTGCCAGCTCACCGAAGGTGAACACTGAAGCTTTCTTT. This encodes CASSPKVNTEAFF.